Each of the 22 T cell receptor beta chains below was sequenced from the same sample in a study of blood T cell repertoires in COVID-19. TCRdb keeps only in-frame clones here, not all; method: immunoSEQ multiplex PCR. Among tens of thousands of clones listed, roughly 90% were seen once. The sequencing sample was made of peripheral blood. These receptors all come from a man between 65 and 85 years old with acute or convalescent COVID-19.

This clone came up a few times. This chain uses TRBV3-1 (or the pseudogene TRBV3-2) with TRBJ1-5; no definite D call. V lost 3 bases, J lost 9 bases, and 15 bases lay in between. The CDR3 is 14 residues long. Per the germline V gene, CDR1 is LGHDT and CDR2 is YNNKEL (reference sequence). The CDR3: CASSQVFRGAPQHF. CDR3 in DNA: TGTGCCAGCAGCCAGGTGTTCCGGGGAGCGCCCCAGCATTTT.

The CDR3 reads CSASTSGSSYNEQFF. CDR3 DNA: TGCAGTGCCAGTACCAGCGGGAGCTCCTACAATGAGCAGTTCTTC. This chain uses TRBV20-1 with TRBJ2-1, with TRBD2 matching over 8 bases. The CDR3 loop spans 15 amino acids. Trimming removed 6 bases from V and 0 bases from J; junction bases left unmatched: 7. Per the germline V gene, CDR1 is DFQATT and CDR2 is SNEGSKA (reference sequence).

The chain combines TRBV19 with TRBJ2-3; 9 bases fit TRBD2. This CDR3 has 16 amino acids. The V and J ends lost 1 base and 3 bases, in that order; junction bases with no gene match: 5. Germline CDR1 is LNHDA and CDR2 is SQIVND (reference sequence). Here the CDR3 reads CASSIVSGGGTDTQYF. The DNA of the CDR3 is TGTGCCAGTAGTATAGTTAGCGGGGGAGGAACAGATACGCAGTATTTT.

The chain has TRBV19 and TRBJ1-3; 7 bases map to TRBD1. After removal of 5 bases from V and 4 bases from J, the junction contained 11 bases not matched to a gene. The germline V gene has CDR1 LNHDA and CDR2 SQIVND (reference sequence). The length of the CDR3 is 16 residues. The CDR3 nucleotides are TGTGCCAGTAGTGCTCTGCCGGGACAGAGGGGAAACACCATATATTTT. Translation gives CASSALPGQRGNTIYF.

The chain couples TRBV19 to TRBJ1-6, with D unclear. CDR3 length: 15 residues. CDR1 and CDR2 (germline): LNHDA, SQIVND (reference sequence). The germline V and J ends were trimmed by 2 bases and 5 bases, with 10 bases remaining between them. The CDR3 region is CASSIIAQNNSPLHF. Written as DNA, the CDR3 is TGTGCCAGTAGTATAATCGCCCAGAATAATTCACCCCTCCACTTT.

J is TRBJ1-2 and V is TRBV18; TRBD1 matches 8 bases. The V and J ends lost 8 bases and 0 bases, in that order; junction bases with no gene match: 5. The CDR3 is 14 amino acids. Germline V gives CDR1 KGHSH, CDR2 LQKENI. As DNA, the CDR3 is TGTGCCAGCCGCACAGGGGGAGCTAACTATGGCTACACCTTC. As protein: CASRTGGANYGYTF.

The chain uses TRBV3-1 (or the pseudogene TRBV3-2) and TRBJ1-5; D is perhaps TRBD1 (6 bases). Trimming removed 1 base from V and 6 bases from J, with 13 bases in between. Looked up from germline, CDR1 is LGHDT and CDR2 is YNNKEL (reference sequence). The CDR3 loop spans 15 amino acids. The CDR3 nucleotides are TGTGCCAGCAGCCAAGGGGGCCAGGGGTTTCAGCCCCAGCATTTT. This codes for CASSQGGQGFQPQHF.

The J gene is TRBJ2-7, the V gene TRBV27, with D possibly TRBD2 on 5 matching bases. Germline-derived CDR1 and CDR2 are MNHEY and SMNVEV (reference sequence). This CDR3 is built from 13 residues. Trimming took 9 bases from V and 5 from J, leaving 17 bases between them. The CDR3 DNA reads TGTGCCAGTTCCACAGCCGGGCGGGACGAGCAGTACTTC. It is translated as CASSTAGRDEQYF.

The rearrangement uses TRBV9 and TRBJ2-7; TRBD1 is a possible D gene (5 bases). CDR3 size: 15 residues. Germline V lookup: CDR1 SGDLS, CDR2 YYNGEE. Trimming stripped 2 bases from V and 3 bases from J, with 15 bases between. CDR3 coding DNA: TGTGCCAGCAGCGTCAGCACAGGAGTTAGCTACGAGCAGTACTTC. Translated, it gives CASSVSTGVSYEQYF.

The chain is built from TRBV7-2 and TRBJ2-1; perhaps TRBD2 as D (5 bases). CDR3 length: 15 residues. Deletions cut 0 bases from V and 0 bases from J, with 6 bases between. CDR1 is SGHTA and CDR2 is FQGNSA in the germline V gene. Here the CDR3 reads CASSLAGSSYNEQFF. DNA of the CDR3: TGTGCCAGCAGCTTAGCGGGGAGCTCCTACAATGAGCAGTTCTTC.

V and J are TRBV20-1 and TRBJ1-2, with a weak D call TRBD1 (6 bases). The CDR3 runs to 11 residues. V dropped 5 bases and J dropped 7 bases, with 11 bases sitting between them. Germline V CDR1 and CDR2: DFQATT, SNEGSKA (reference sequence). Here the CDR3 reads CSAYRERGYTF. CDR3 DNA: TGCAGTGCTTACAGGGAACGTGGCTACACCTTC.

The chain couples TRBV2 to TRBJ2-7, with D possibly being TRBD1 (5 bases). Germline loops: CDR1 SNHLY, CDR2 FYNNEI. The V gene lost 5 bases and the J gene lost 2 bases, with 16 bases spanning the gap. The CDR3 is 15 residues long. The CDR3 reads CASSIHTRTPYEQYF. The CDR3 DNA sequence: TGTGCCAGCAGTATCCATACGAGGACACCCTACGAGCAGTACTTC.

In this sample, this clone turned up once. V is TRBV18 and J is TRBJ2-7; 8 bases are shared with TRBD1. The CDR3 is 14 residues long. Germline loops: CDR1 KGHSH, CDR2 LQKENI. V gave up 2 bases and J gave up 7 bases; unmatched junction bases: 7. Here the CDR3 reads CASSPGQGAGEQYF. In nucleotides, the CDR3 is TGTGCCAGCTCACCAGGGCAGGGGGCTGGGGAGCAGTACTTC.

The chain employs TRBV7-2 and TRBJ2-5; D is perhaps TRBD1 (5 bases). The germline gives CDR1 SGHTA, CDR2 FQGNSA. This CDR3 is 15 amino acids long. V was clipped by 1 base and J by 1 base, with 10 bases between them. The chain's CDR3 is CASSLVVGPQETQYF. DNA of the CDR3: TGTGCCAGCAGCTTAGTTGTGGGGCCCCAAGAGACCCAGTACTTC.

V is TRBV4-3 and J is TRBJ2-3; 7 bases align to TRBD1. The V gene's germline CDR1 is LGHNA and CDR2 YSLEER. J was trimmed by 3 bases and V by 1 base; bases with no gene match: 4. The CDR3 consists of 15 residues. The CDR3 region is CASSQGQGRTDTQYF. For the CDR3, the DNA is TGCGCCAGCAGCCAAGGACAGGGACGGACAGATACGCAGTATTTT.

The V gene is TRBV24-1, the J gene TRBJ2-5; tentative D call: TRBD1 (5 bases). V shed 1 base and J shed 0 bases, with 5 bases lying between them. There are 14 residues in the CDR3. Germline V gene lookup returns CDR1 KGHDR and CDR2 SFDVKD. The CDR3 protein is CATSDLGDQETQYF. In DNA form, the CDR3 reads TGTGCCACCAGTGATTTAGGGGACCAAGAGACCCAGTACTTC.

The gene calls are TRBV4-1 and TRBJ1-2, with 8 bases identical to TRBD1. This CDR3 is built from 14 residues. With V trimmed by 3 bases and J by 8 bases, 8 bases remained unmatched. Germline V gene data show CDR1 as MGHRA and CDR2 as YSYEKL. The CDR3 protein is CASSHPDRVEGYTF. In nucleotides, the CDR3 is TGCGCCAGCAGCCACCCGGACAGGGTGGAAGGCTACACCTTC.

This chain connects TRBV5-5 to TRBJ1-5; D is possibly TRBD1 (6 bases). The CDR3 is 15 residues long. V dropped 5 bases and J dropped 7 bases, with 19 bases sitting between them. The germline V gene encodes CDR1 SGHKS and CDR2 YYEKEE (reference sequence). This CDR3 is CASRQTGNRWQPQHF. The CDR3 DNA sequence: TGTGCCAGCAGACAAACAGGGAATAGGTGGCAGCCCCAGCATTTT.

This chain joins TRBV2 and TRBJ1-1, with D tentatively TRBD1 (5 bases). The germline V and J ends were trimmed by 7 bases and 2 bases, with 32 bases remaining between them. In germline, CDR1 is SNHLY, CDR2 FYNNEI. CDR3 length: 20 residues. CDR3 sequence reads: CASTLESFRVLLGANTEAFF. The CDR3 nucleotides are TGTGCCAGCACCCTCGAATCTTTCAGGGTACTTTTAGGGGCCAACACTGAAGCTTTCTTT.

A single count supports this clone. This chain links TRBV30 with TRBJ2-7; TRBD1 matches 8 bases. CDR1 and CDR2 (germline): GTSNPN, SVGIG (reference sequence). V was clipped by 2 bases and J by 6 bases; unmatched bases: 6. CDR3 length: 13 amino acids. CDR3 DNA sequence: TGTGCCTGGAGTAAGGGACAGGCTAGCGAGCAGTACTTC. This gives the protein CAWSKGQASEQYF.

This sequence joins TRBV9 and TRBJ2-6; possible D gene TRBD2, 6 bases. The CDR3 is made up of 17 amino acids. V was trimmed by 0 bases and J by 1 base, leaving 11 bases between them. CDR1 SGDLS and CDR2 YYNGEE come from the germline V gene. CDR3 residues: CASSVGLGTSGANVLTF. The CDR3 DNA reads TGTGCCAGCAGCGTAGGGTTGGGGACTTCTGGGGCCAACGTCCTGACTTTC.

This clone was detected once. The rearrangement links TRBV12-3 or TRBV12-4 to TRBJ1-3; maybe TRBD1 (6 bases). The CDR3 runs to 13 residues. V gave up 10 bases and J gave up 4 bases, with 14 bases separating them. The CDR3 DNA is TGTGCCACCTCAACAGGGCCGGGAAACACCATATATTTT. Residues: CATSTGPGNTIYF.